Listed here is a single TCR beta chain. What it binds is not known. The data belong to a study of cytomegalovirus exposure and HLA in healthy donors. The PCR made use of 60 Vbeta and 13 Jbeta primers. Per the study methods: A follow-up analysis tallied 86 million or so unique TCR beta chains, roughly 11 million shared. Repertoires were generated with immunoSEQ multiplex PCR, while TCRdb's copy carries only in-frame clones and drops some. V, J and clone size were drawn from that table, and D and trimming were deduced from the DNA. The top ten hold 8.8% of the sample, which has more than 110,000 clones, more than 60% seen once. Study-wide points: Later, TCR association rates were found to vary by HLA locus, highest for DRB1 and lowest for HLA-C. Sequences of the TCR beta chain were said to predict the HLA-A and HLA-B alleles of most subjects accurately. Associated with cytomegalovirus, according to the listing, were some 150 TCR beta chains.

In germline, CDR1 is LNHDA, CDR2 SQIVND (reference sequence). The V end lost 5 bases, the J end lost 1 base, and 17 bases lay between the germline ends. CDR3 length: 17 residues. Specimen: PBMCs. The chain employs TRBV19 and TRBJ1-4; tentative D call: TRBD1 (5 bases). This clonotype was sampled from a woman in her fifties or sixties in good health and CMV-seropositive. CDR3 DNA sequence: TGTGCCAGTAGTCGCCAGGGAAGGGCGGTAACTAATGAAAAACTGTTTTTT. Translating it yields CASSRQGRAVTNEKLFF.